This T cell receptor (beta chain) was identified during a study of OX40 agonist ivuxolimab in advanced cancers. Study summary: Allowance was made for prior anti-PD-1, anti-PD-L1 or anti-CTLA-4 therapy, and approximately 40% had some.

Produced via immunoSEQ multiplex PCR; TCRdb's table is partial and in-frame only. The sample shows 55,000 to 90,000 clones, 88% of them seen only once. V trimming: 1 base; J trimming: 7 bases; junction bases outside the gene matches: 12. Germline V lookup: CDR1 SGHDT, CDR2 YYEEEE. The CDR3 loop spans 17 amino acids. The material sequenced was CD4+ or CD8+ T cells sorted from blood, taken in a trial of the OX40 agonist ivuxolimab. This sequence joins TRBV5-6 and TRBJ2-1; 9 nucleotides match TRBD2. This TCR was recovered from an adult with an advanced solid tumor such as melanoma, head and neck, liver or kidney cancer. Here the CDR3 DNA reads TGTGCCAGCAGCTTGACTAGAAGCGGGAGGATTTGGAATGAGCAGTTCTTC. Its translation is CASSLTRSGRIWNEQFF.